Presented here are 29 T cell receptor beta chains from one specimen sequenced in a study of T cell responses to AZD1222 COVID-19 vaccine. Data came from immunoSEQ multiplex PCR; TCRdb stores just in-frame clones and leaves some out. The sample lists some 90,000 clones; 90% to 95% were seen once. Sequenced here: peripheral blood, sampled on day 0 of MenACWY control vaccination. The receptors come from an adult in good health.

The chain joins TRBV15 to TRBJ1-1; 11 bases fit TRBD1. This CDR3 comprises 14 residues. The germline V gene encodes CDR1 LNHNV and CDR2 YYDKDF (reference sequence). Trimming cost V 8 bases and J 5 bases; bases outside gene matches: 7. In DNA form, the CDR3 reads TGTGCCACCCTGGGACAGGGGGATCGGACTGAAGCTTTCTTT. Protein sequence: CATLGQGDRTEAFF.

Note on this clone: Compared with germline, one end of the junction differs, possibly owing to a read error. The chain links TRBV5-5 to TRBJ2-4, with a tentative D call TRBD2 (6 bases). CDR1 is SGHKS and CDR2 is YYEKEE in the germline V gene (reference sequence). The CDR3 totals 16 residues. In DNA, the CDR3 is TGTGCCAGCAGCTTGGCCGGGGAGGTTCTCAAAGACATTCAGTACTTC. Protein sequence: CASSLAGEVLKDIQYF.

V and J are TRBV29-1 and TRBJ1-2; TRBD1 agrees at 9 bases. CDR1 and CDR2 (germline): SQVTM, ANQGSEA. V was pared by 6 bases and J by 2 bases, with 4 bases of the junction left unmatched. The CDR3 sequence is 13 residues long. Written as DNA, the CDR3 is TGCAGCGTAGGGACAGGGTTAAACTATGGCTACACCTTC. Translated, it gives CSVGTGLNYGYTF.

The genes are TRBV11-2 and TRBJ2-1, with a weak D call TRBD2 (5 bases). Germline-derived CDR1 and CDR2 are SGHAT and FQNNGV. The CDR3 runs 15 residues. V lost 5 bases and J lost 0, with 11 bases in between. The chain's CDR3 is CASSPSGLSYNEQFF. CDR3 DNA sequence: TGTGCCAGCAGCCCCAGCGGTCTCTCCTACAATGAGCAGTTCTTC.

In its sample, this clone was seen once. The genes are TRBV28 and TRBJ1-6; D remains unclear. Trimming shortened V by 1 base and J by 7 bases, and 8 bases separated the two germline ends. The CDR3 is 14 residues long. Germline CDR1 and CDR2: MDHEN and SYDVKM. CDR3 in amino acids: CASSLFGENSPLHF. For the CDR3, the DNA is TGTGCCAGCAGTTTATTTGGGGAGAATTCACCCCTCCACTTT.

This chain links TRBV18 with TRBJ1-6; a weak D match, TRBD1 (5 bases). Trimming pared 6 bases from V and 0 bases from J, leaving 12 bases between. CDR1 and CDR2 from the germline V gene are KGHSH and LQKENI. This CDR3 has 16 amino acids. The CDR3 loop reads CASSQQVTSYNSPLHF. The CDR3, as DNA: TGTGCCAGCTCTCAACAGGTGACCTCCTATAATTCACCCCTCCACTTT.

V is TRBV29-1 and J is TRBJ2-3; D remains ambiguous. Trimming took off 3 bases at V and 2 bases at J, with 3 bases between the two ends. Germline V gene sequence: CDR1 SQVTM, CDR2 ANQGSEA. This CDR3 is 11 amino acids long. The CDR3 DNA follows: TGCAGCGTTGAGGACACAGATACGCAGTATTTT. Amino acid sequence: CSVEDTDTQYF.

This chain connects TRBV5-1 to TRBJ1-1; D gene unclear. The germline gives CDR1 SGHRS, CDR2 YFSETQ. V was cut by 0 bases and J by 5 bases, with 11 bases left in between. The CDR3 loop spans 14 amino acids. CDR3 nucleotide sequence: TGCGCCAGCAGCTTGGAGGGCATCGGGACTGAAGCTTTCTTT. Protein product: CASSLEGIGTEAFF. The full variable domain, in which reference TRBV5-1 and TRBJ1-1 provide the parts outside the CDR3, is KAGVTQTPRYLIKTRGQQVTLSCSPISGHRSVSWYQQTPGQGLQFLFEYFSETQRNKGNFPGRFSGRQFSNSRSEMNVSTLELGDSALYLCASSLEGIGTEAFFGQGTRLTVV.

This chain joins TRBV6-1 and TRBJ1-2, with TRBD1 matching over 10 bases. The CDR3 length is 15 residues. With V trimmed by 1 base and J by 4 bases, 3 bases remained unmatched. Germline V CDR1 and CDR2: MNHNS, SASEGT. The CDR3 region has the DNA TGTGCCAGCAGTGAAGGGACAGGGGGTAGCTATGGCTACACCTTC. Its protein product is CASSEGTGGSYGYTF.

Comment on this clone: Other DNA sequences in this specimen translate into the identical CDR3. The rearrangement joins TRBV28 to TRBJ2-7; D unclear. The CDR3 is 12 residues long. Germline V gene sequence: CDR1 MDHEN, CDR2 SYDVKM. The V gene lost 3 bases and the J gene lost 3 bases, with 6 bases spanning the gap. CDR3 residues: CASSFSIYEQYF. CDR3 nucleotide sequence: TGTGCCAGCAGTTTCAGTATCTACGAGCAGTACTTC.

This rearrangement joins TRBV10-3 to TRBJ2-7; no reliable D call. Germline loops: CDR1 ENHRY, CDR2 SYGVKD. The CDR3 is made up of 11 amino acids. The V end lost 2 bases, the J end lost 5 bases, and 4 bases lay between the germline ends. CDR3 bases: TGTGCCATCAGTGAGGGCGACGAGCAGTACTTC. It codes for CAISEGDEQYF.

This clone showed up just a few times. The chain carries TRBV6-5 and TRBJ2-7; 8 bases fit TRBD1. CDR3 length: 14 residues. With 6 bases clipped from V and 2 bases from J, the junction kept 6 bases outside the gene matches. In germline, CDR1 is MNHEY, CDR2 SVGAGI. CDR3 in amino acids: CASSFDRGPYEQYF. The CDR3 nucleotides are TGTGCCAGCAGCTTCGACAGGGGACCCTACGAGCAGTACTTC.

The chain is built from TRBV3-1 (or the pseudogene TRBV3-2) and TRBJ1-1, with 7 nucleotides matching TRBD1. V was pared by 3 bases and J by 2 bases, with 6 bases of the junction left unmatched. The germline V gene encodes CDR1 LGHDT and CDR2 YNNKEL (reference sequence). The CDR3 runs 15 residues. The CDR3 is CASSQPRQGNTEAFF. The DNA for the CDR3 is TGTGCCAGCAGCCAGCCCCGACAGGGCAACACTGAAGCTTTCTTT.

The chain recombines TRBV6-5 with TRBJ2-4; the match to TRBD2 covers 7 bases. The V segment lost 2 bases and the J segment 9 bases; nucleotides outside the gene matches: 10. CDR1 is MNHEY, CDR2 SVGAGI, per germline. This CDR3 comprises 15 residues. The chain's CDR3 is CASSYDWLGLGIQYF. The CDR3 coding sequence is TGTGCCAGCAGTTACGATTGGCTAGGACTAGGCATTCAGTACTTC.

J is TRBJ2-7 and V is TRBV5-1; D possibly uses TRBD1 or TRBD2 (5 bases each). V was cut by 3 bases and J by 2 bases, with 18 bases left in between. The CDR3 contains 16 residues. From germline, CDR1 is SGHRS and CDR2 YFSETQ. CDR3: CASSSGTGTVAYEQYF. The CDR3 coding sequence is TGCGCCAGCAGCTCTGGAACCGGGACCGTCGCCTACGAGCAGTACTTC.

The chain carries TRBV28 and TRBJ1-5, with 7 bases matching TRBD1. Germline V gene lookup returns CDR1 MDHEN and CDR2 SYDVKM. The CDR3 covers 15 residues. The junction had 6 bases not matched to a gene; V was cut back by 7 bases and J by 0 bases. CDR3 coding DNA: TGTGCCAGCACCGGGACAGAGTATAGCAATCAGCCCCAGCATTTT. Translation gives CASTGTEYSNQPQHF.

J is TRBJ1-1 and V is TRBV6-5; D not resolved. The germline gives CDR1 MNHEY, CDR2 SVGAGI. Trimming took 6 bases from V and 6 from J, leaving 11 bases between them. CDR3 size: 12 residues. CDR3 coding DNA: TGTGCCAGCAGCCTACCCAACGCTGAAGCTTTCTTT. Protein sequence: CASSLPNAEAFF.

This chain links TRBV10-2 with TRBJ1-3, with a weak D call TRBD1 (6 bases). This CDR3 spans 16 amino acids. Germline V gene data show CDR1 as WSHSY and CDR2 as SAAADI. V was trimmed by 0 bases and J by 0 bases, leaving 9 bases between them. CDR3 sequence: CASSESTGPSGNTIYF. The CDR3 bases are TGCGCCAGCAGTGAGTCTACAGGGCCCTCTGGAAACACCATATATTTT.

The chain carries TRBV27 and TRBJ1-6; perhaps TRBD1 as D (6 bases). The CDR3 consists of 20 residues. CDR1 is MNHEY and CDR2 is SMNVEV in the germline V gene (reference sequence). The V end was cut by 0 bases, the J end by 0 bases, with 18 bases between. CDR3 sequence reads: CASSLSLSKRGYSYNSPLHF. CDR3 DNA sequence: TGTGCCAGCAGTTTATCGCTTTCTAAGAGGGGGTACTCCTATAATTCACCCCTCCACTTT.

This clone was observed a single time. The genes are TRBV7-2 and TRBJ2-3; D may be TRBD1 or TRBD2 (5 bases each). Trimming pared 6 bases from V and 5 bases from J, leaving 21 bases between. Germline CDR1 reads SGHTA; CDR2 reads FQGNSA. The CDR3 is 16 residues long. CDR3 bases: TGTGCCAGCAGTCGTCGTACTAGTGGGGGTCGAGATACGCAGTATTTT. Translation: CASSRRTSGGRDTQYF. The full variable domain, in which reference TRBV7-2 and TRBJ2-3 provide the parts outside the CDR3, is GAGVSQSPSNKVTEKGKDVELRCDPISGHTALYWYRQSLGQGLEFLIYFQGNSAPDKSGLPSDRFSAERTGGSVSTLTIQRTQQEDSAVYLCASSRRTSGGRDTQYFGPGTRLTVL.

The chain links TRBV10-3 to TRBJ1-1; 7 nucleotides match TRBD1. The junction had 11 bases not matched to a gene; V was cut back by 7 bases and J by 0 bases. CDR3 size: 16 residues. Germline V lookup: CDR1 ENHRY, CDR2 SYGVKD. The CDR3: CAITRARQGLNTEAFF. The CDR3 nucleotides are TGTGCCATCACCCGTGCTCGACAGGGATTGAACACTGAAGCTTTCTTT.

The V and J genes are TRBV10-3 and TRBJ1-1; perhaps TRBD1 as D (6 bases). V was pared by 3 bases and J by 5 bases, with 10 bases between. The CDR3 length is 13 residues. Germline CDR1 and CDR2: ENHRY and SYGVKD. CDR3 nucleotides: TGTGCCATCAGTGACAGGGGAGTTACTGAAGCTTTCTTT. Residues: CAISDRGVTEAFF.

The rearrangement links TRBV10-3 to TRBJ2-1; D is ambiguous. The CDR3 totals 12 residues. Trimming cost V 7 bases and J 10 bases, with 14 bases left between them. In germline, CDR1 is ENHRY, CDR2 SYGVKD. CDR3 coding DNA: TGTGCCATCAATGGTGACATAGGGGAGCAGTTCTTC. Translated, it gives CAINGDIGEQFF.

V is TRBV5-1 and J is TRBJ2-1; D call uncertain. The CDR3 is 13 amino acids. The germline V gene has CDR1 SGHRS and CDR2 YFSETQ. V was pared by 0 bases and J by 4 bases, with 5 bases between. CDR3 nucleotide sequence: TGCGCCAGCAGCTTGGCCCAGTACAATGAGCAGTTCTTC. Its translation is CASSLAQYNEQFF.

The J gene is TRBJ1-2, the V gene TRBV21-1. TRBV21-1 is a listed pseudogene. There are 18 residues in the CDR3. The CDR3 sequence is CASSLIRMQRTTVDGYTF. The CDR3 nucleotides read TGTGCCAGCAGCTTAATCCGGATGCAAAGAACAACCGTTGATGGCTACACCTTC.

The chain is built from TRBV2 and TRBJ2-3; the D gene is possibly TRBD1 (6 bases). This CDR3 has 15 residues. Trimming stripped 6 bases from V and 3 bases from J, with 16 bases between. CDR1 and CDR2 from the germline V gene are SNHLY and FYNNEI. CDR3 in DNA: TGTGCCAGCAGCCAAACAGGGATTGAGACAGATACGCAGTATTTT. It encodes CASSQTGIETDTQYF.

The chain recombines TRBV7-3 with TRBJ2-1; maybe TRBD2 (6 bases). The CDR3 length is 16 residues. Germline CDR1 is SGHTA and CDR2 is FQGTGA. V dropped 1 base and J dropped 0 bases, with 10 bases sitting between them. The CDR3 reads CASSLRGSGSYNEQFF. DNA for the CDR3: TGTGCCAGCAGCTTAAGAGGTAGCGGCTCCTACAATGAGCAGTTCTTC.

V gene TRBV18 combines with J gene TRBJ1-4, with TRBD1 identical over 7 bases. V was pared by 2 bases and J by 6 bases, with 3 bases of the junction left unmatched. Germline CDR1 and CDR2: KGHSH and LQKENI. The CDR3 runs 14 residues. CDR3 DNA: TGTGCCAGCTCACCAACAGGGGACCATGAAAAACTGTTTTTT. Amino acids: CASSPTGDHEKLFF.

The genes are TRBV27 and TRBJ2-7, with D hard to call. From germline, CDR1 is MNHEY and CDR2 SMNVEV (reference sequence). Trimming took off 2 bases at V and 6 bases at J, with 11 bases between the two ends. The CDR3 contains 13 residues. CDR3 in amino acids: CASSLDSLGEQYF. In DNA form, the CDR3 reads TGTGCCAGCAGTTTAGACTCCCTGGGCGAGCAGTACTTC.